What follows describes a single T cell receptor beta chain. Its target is not known. TCRdb re-derived calls from the reads in MiXCR, one entry per CDR3 protein. The repertoire holds a few hundred thousand distinct CDR3 sequences, around 13% seen once, with 8.5% to 9% in the top ten. These data come from a study of T cell repertoires in cytomegalovirus infection. In the study overall: Through public TCR beta signatures, both CMV infection and matching HLA type were indicated. General study points: Frequencies of public TCR beta families were cumulated, and this identified carriers of CMV plus the relevant HLA.

Unmatched junction bases numbered 13, after V lost 5 bases and J lost 10 bases. This CDR3 is 14 amino acids long. Germline V CDR1 and CDR2: SQVTM, ANQGSEA. Sequenced sample: PBMCs. The chain combines TRBV29-1 with TRBJ2-4; 8 bases agree with TRBD1. The receptor's source is a human donor in good health (CMV status not recorded). Some clones in this sample may be carry-over from other donors' samples. In DNA, the CDR3 is TGCAGCGTTCAGACAGGGGACCTCCCGGGGATTCAGTACTTC. Translating gives CSVQTGDLPGIQYF.